Sequencing of this TCR beta chain was carried out in a study of T cells after yellow fever vaccination. In TCRdb, the 5' RACE reads were re-called with MiXCR into one record per CDR3 protein. This sample yields about 340,000 distinct CDR3 sequences, of which roughly an eighth are seen a single time; more than 3% belongs to the top ten. Germline V gives CDR1 KGHDR, CDR2 SFDVKD. Trimming cost V 3 bases and J 2 bases, with 11 bases left between them. The CDR3 extends over 15 amino acids. This TCR was sampled from a young man who received the YFV17D yellow fever vaccine. V and J are TRBV24-1 and TRBJ2-3; either TRBD1 or TRBD2 may fit D (5 bases each). The sequences come from CD4+ T cells sorted from PBMCs, collected 15 days after the yellow fever booster vaccination. The CDR3 here is CATSDTGTDTDTQYF. The CDR3 region has the DNA TGTGCCACCAGTGATACGGGGACGGACACAGATACGCAGTATTTT.